These 7 T cell receptor beta chains share one sample of origin, sequenced in a study of blood T cell repertoires in COVID-19. Method: immunoSEQ multiplex PCR; TCRdb's copy keeps in-frame clones and lacks some. The sample has 250,000 to 350,000 clones, approximately 83% seen once; the top ten hold approximately 4%. The sequenced material came from PBMCs or T cells enriched from blood (not recorded which). The source of these receptors is a woman aged 25 to 39 who had recovered from COVID-19.

This clone is a singleton in its sample. The gene calls are TRBV5-5 and TRBJ2-3; 8 bases line up with TRBD1. The trim removed 0 bases at V and 6 bases at J, leaving 6 bases unmatched. Germline CDR1 is SGHKS and CDR2 is YYEKEE (reference sequence). There are 15 residues in the CDR3. The CDR3 spells CASSLGQGLEDTQYF. CDR3 nucleotides: TGTGCCAGCAGCTTGGGACAGGGGTTAGAGGATACGCAGTATTTT.

J is TRBJ1-1 and V is TRBV18; no reliable D call. The CDR3 contains 13 residues. The germline gives CDR1 KGHSH, CDR2 LQKENI. V lost 3 bases, J lost 4 bases, and 9 bases lay in between. The CDR3 region is CASSPDWSTEAFF. DNA of the CDR3: TGTGCCAGCTCACCTGACTGGAGCACTGAAGCTTTCTTT.

J is TRBJ1-2 and V is TRBV9; TRBD1 matches 9 bases. CDR1 is SGDLS, CDR2 YYNGEE, per germline. The CDR3 is 14 amino acids. V shed 4 bases and J 4 bases; nucleotides not matched to a gene: 5. CDR3 bases: TGTGCCAGCAGCTCGGGACAGGGAGTCTATGGCTACACCTTC. As protein: CASSSGQGVYGYTF.

This clone was observed once. V is TRBV6-5 and J is TRBJ1-1, with 12 positions matching TRBD1. The V and J ends lost 6 bases and 7 bases, in that order; junction bases with no gene match: 6. The germline gives CDR1 MNHEY, CDR2 SVGAGI. This CDR3 has 14 amino acids. CDR3 sequence reads: CASRQGTGGVEAFF. The CDR3 nucleotides are TGTGCCAGCAGGCAAGGGACAGGGGGCGTTGAAGCTTTCTTT.

CDR3 sequence: CAISGGTEAFF. In DNA form, the CDR3 reads TGTGCCATCAGCGGTGGCACTGAAGCTTTCTTT. The chain combines TRBV10-3 with TRBJ1-1, with D hard to call. The germline CDR1 and CDR2 sequences are ENHRY and SYGVKD. V gave up 6 bases and J gave up 4 bases, with 6 bases separating them. The CDR3 spans 11 residues.

V is TRBV5-4 and J is TRBJ2-1, with D perhaps TRBD2 (6 bases). Looked up from germline, CDR1 is SGHNT and CDR2 is YYREEE (reference sequence). The CDR3 spans 13 residues. Trimming took off 0 bases at V and 9 bases at J, with 10 bases between the two ends. The CDR3: CASSLVAETEQFF. For the CDR3, the DNA is TGTGCCAGCAGCTTGGTAGCGGAGACTGAGCAGTTCTTC.

The chain uses TRBV7-2 and TRBJ2-4, with D unclear. This CDR3 has 17 amino acids. CDR1 is SGHTA, CDR2 FQGNSA, per germline. The V end was cut by 1 base, the J end by 3 bases, with 16 bases between. Written as DNA, the CDR3 is TGTGCCAGCAGCTTAGGTATAATAGCCTTAGACAAAAACATTCAGTACTTC. Protein sequence: CASSLGIIALDKNIQYF.